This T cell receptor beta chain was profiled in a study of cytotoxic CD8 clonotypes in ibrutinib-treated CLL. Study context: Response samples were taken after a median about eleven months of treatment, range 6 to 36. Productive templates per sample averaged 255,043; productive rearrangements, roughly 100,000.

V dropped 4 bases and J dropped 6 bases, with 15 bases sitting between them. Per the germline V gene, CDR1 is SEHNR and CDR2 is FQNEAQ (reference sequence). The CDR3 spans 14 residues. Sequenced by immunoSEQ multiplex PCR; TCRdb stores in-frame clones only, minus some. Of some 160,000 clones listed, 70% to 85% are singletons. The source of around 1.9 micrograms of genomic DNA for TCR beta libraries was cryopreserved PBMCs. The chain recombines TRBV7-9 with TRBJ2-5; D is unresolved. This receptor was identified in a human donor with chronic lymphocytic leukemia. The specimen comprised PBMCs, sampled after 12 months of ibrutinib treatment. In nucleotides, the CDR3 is TGTGCCAGCAGCTCCCGGAGAGCTGGTAAGACCCAGTACTTC. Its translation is CASSSRRAGKTQYF.